The rows below give T cell receptor beta chains drawn from one sample of a study of tumor-infiltrating lymphocytes in primary liver carcinoma. TCRdb passed the multiplex PCR reads through MiXCR, listing each CDR3 protein once. This sample has some 190,000 distinct CDR3 sequences, with 50% to 75% found just once. Sequencing was done on a sample of peripheral blood. These TCRs come from a man aged 35 to 55 with primary liver carcinoma and hepatitis B virus infection. Each CDR3 is given with its conserved first and last residue. The D gene is left open where the match is weak. Size is omitted from some rows. Given values are once, few, many or a class for expanded clones.

J,D,V,size,CDR3,DNA
TRBJ2-7,TRBD1,TRBV10-3,few,CAISSPETGRNSYEQYF,TGTGCCATCAGCTCGCCCGAGACAGGGCGGAACTCCTACGAGCAGTACTTC
TRBJ2-3,TRBD2,TRBV12-3/TRBV12-4,many,CASSQAGGPDTQYF,TGTGCCAGCAGTCAAGCGGGAGGCCCGGATACGCAGTATTTT
TRBJ2-3,TRBD2,TRBV6-5,few,CASSSTRTSSKKYF,TGTGCCAGCAGTTCCACGAGGACTAGCTCCAAAAAGTATTTT
TRBJ2-1,TRBD2,TRBV6-1,-,CASSEWGGRNEQSF,TGTGCCAGCAGTGAATGGGGCGGGAGAAATGAGCAGTCCTTC
TRBJ1-1,-,TRBV12-3/TRBV12-4,-,CASSFSNTEAFF,TGTGCCAGCAGTTTCTCAAACACTGAAGCTTTCTTT
TRBJ2-2,-,TRBV10-3,few,CAISESGALNTGELFF,TGTGCCATCAGTGAGTCAGGGGCACTGAACACCGGGGAGCTGTTTTTT
TRBJ2-1,-,TRBV29-1,-,CNVKGRKGIRDEQFF,TGCAACGTTAAAGGGAGGAAGGGAATAAGGGATGAGCAGTTCTTC
TRBJ2-7,TRBD1,TRBV5-4,-,CASSSGTGRTYEQYF,TGTGCCAGCAGCTCCGGGACAGGCCGTACCTACGAGCAGTACTTC
TRBJ2-1,-,TRBV5-6,few,CASIQTTGNEQFF,TGTGCCAGCATCCAAACGACAGGCAATGAGCAGTTCTTC
TRBJ2-7,-,TRBV11-3,-,CTSSLNPGEGYGQYF,TGTACCAGCAGCTTAAACCCGGGAGAGGGGTACGGGCAGTACTTC
TRBJ1-2,-,TRBV11-2,-,CAGSPQSGQSYGYAF,TGTGCCGGCAGCCCCCAAAGCGGACAGTCCTATGGCTACGCCTTC
TRBJ2-2,TRBD1,TRBV10-3,few,CAIKGGSLTGELFF,TGTGCCATCAAAGGGGGCTCACTAACCGGGGAGCTGTTTTTT
TRBJ2-1,-,TRBV5-4,-,CASSLADVGPGVF,TGTGCCAGCAGCTTGGCCGACGTAGGCCCGGGGGTCTTC
TRBJ2-7,TRBD1,TRBV28,few,CASSSRNKYRDRGHEQYF,TGTGCCAGCAGTTCTAGAAATAAATACCGGGACAGGGGCCACGAGCAGTACTTC
TRBJ2-7,-,TRBV7-9,few,CASSSDIPHYEQYF,TGTGCCAGCAGCTCGGACATCCCCCACTACGAGCAGTACTTC
TRBJ2-1,-,TRBV7-9,-,CASSQSYNEQFF,TGTGCCAGCAGCCAGTCCTACAATGAGCAGTTCTTC
TRBJ2-1,TRBD2,TRBV4-2,once,CASSQQLAGSPYNVQFF,TGTGCCAGCAGCCAACAACTAGCGGGCTCCCCCTACAATGTGCAGTTCTTC
TRBJ2-7,TRBD2,TRBV11-1,-,CANSPGPAGTYEQYF,TGTGCCAACAGCCCCGGACCAGCGGGGACCTACGAGCAGTACTTC
TRBJ1-4,-,TRBV29-1,-,CSVVPIQETNEKLFF,TGCAGCGTTGTCCCGATCCAGGAGACTAATGAAAAACTGTTTTTT
TRBJ1-1,-,TRBV7-9,-,CASSPSDGNTEAFF,TGTGCCAGCAGCCCTTCCGACGGCAACACTGAAGCTTTCTTT
TRBJ2-7,-,TRBV7-9,medium-sized,CAGTLGEQYEQYF,TGTGCCGGAACTTTGGGGGAGCAGTACGAGCAGTACTTC
TRBJ1-4,-,TRBV7-9,-,CASRHREEKLFF,TGTGCCAGCAGACACAGGGAGGAAAAACTGTTTTTT
TRBJ1-2,-,TRBV12-3/TRBV12-4,-,CARSTDSYGYTF,TGTGCCAGAAGTACGGACAGCTATGGCTACACCTTC
TRBJ1-5,TRBD1,TRBV6-1,-,CVNSSPDRADQPQHF,TGTGTCAACAGTTCACCGGACAGGGCGGATCAGCCCCAGCATTTT
TRBJ2-7,-,TRBV29-1,-,CSATGGIGYKQYF,TGCAGCGCGACCGGCGGGATAGGATACAAGCAGTACTTC
TRBJ1-6,-,TRBV13,-,CASSLGAGHNSPVHF,TGTGCCAGCAGCTTAGGGGCAGGGCATAATTCACCCGTCCACTTT
TRBJ1-5,-,TRBV6-2/TRBV6-3,few,CASSAQGGGNQPQHF,TGTGCCAGCAGCGCGCAGGGAGGTGGCAATCAGCCCCAGCATTTT
TRBJ1-1,TRBD1,TRBV4-1,few,CASSQDLVPSDRGRPLVTEAFF,TGCGCCAGCAGCCAAGATCTAGTCCCCAGTGACAGGGGCAGACCCCTGGTCACTGAAGCTTTCTTT
TRBJ2-1,-,TRBV11-2,-,CSSSFDIGPAMGEQFF,TGTTCCAGCAGTTTCGATATCGGACCAGCCATGGGTGAGCAGTTCTTC
TRBJ2-3,-,TRBV28,-,CATAVQGADTQYF,TGTGCCACGGCGGTCCAGGGAGCAGATACGCAGTATTTT
TRBJ2-1,TRBD2,TRBV6-5,-,CASTWGGTSGMFF,TGTGCCAGCACCTGGGGGGGGACTAGCGGGATGTTCTTC
TRBJ1-1,TRBD1,TRBV5-4,few,CASSIDRGTTEAFF,TGTGCCAGCAGCATAGACAGGGGGACCACTGAAGCTTTCTTT
TRBJ2-1,-,TRBV12-3/TRBV12-4,few,CASSKTNADNEQFF,TGTGCCAGCAGCAAGACTAACGCCGACAATGAGCAGTTCTTC
TRBJ2-2,-,TRBV11-2,many,CASSLDFTGELFF,TGTGCCAGCAGCTTAGACTTCACCGGGGAGCTGTTTTTT
TRBJ2-7,-,TRBV7-8,many,CASSFQVGEQYF,TGTGCCAGCAGCTTCCAAGTTGGCGAGCAGTACTTC
TRBJ2-7,-,TRBV11-2,-,CASSLRTLSAYEQYF,TGTGCCAGCAGCCTCCGAACACTCTCTGCCTATGAGCAGTACTTC
TRBJ2-7,-,TRBV4-1,-,CASSQVTNYEQYF,TGCGCCAGCAGCCAAGTTACTAACTACGAGCAGTACTTC
TRBJ1-3,-,TRBV6-1,-,CASSPSRNTIYF,TGTGCCAGCAGCCCATCGCGAAACACCATATATTTT
TRBJ2-5,-,TRBV5-4,-,CASSLVLQETQYF,TGTGCCAGCAGCTTAGTACTCCAAGAGACCCAGTACTTC
TRBJ1-3,-,TRBV29-1,-,CSVEGTGNTIYF,TGCAGCGTGGAGGGGACTGGAAACACCATATATTTT